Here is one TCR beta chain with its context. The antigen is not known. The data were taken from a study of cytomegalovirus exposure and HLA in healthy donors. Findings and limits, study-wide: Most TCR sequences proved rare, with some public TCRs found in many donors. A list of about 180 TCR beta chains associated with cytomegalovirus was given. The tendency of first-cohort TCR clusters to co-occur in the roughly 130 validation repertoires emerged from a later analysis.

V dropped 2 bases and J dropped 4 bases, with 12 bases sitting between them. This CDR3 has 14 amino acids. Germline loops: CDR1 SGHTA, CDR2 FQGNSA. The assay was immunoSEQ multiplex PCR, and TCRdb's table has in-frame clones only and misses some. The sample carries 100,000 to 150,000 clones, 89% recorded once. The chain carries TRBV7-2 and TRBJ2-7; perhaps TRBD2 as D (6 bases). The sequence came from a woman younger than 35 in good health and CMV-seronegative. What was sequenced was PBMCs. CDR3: CASSLFGSEYEQYF. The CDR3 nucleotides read TGTGCCAGCAGCTTATTCGGGAGTGAGTACGAGCAGTACTTC.